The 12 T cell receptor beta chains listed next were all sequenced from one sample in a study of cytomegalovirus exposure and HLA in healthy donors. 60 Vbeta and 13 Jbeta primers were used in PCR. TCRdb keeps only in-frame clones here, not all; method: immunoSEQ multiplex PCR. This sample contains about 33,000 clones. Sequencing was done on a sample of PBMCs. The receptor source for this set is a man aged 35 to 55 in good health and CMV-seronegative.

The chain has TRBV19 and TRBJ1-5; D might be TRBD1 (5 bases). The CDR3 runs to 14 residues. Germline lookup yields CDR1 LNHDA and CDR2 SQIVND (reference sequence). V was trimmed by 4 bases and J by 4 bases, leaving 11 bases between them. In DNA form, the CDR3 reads TGTGCCAGTAGTACCGAAGCAGGGAATCAGCCCCAGCATTTT. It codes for CASSTEAGNQPQHF.

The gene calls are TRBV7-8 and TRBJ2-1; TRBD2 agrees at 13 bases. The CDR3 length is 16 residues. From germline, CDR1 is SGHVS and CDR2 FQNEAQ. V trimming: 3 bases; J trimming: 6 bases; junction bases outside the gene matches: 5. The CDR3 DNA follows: TGTGCCAGCAGCTTTAGGACTAGCGGGAGATTCAATGAGCAGTTCTTC. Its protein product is CASSFRTSGRFNEQFF.

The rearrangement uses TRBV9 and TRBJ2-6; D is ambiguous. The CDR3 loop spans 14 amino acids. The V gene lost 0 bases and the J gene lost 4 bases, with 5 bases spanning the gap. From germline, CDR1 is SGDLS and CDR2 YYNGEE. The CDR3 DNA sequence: TGTGCCAGCAGCGTAGACTCGGGGGCCAACGTCCTGACTTTC. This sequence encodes CASSVDSGANVLTF.

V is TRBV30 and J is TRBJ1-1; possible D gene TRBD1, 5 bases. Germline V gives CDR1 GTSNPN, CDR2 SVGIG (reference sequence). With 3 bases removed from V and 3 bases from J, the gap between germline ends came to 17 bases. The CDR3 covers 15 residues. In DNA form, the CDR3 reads TGTGCCTGGAGCGGAGGGGAAAGGGCAGACACTGAAGCTTTCTTT. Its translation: CAWSGGERADTEAFF.

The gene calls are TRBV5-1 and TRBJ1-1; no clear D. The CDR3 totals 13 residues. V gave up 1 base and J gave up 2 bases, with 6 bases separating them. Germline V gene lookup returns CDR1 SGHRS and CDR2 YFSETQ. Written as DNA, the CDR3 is TGCGCCAGCAGCTTGCGACAAAACACTGAAGCTTTCTTT. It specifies CASSLRQNTEAFF. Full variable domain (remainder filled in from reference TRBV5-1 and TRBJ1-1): KAGVTQTPRYLIKTRGQQVTLSCSPISGHRSVSWYQQTPGQGLQFLFEYFSETQRNKGNFPGRFSGRQFSNSRSEMNVSTLELGDSALYLCASSLRQNTEAFFGQGTRLTVV.

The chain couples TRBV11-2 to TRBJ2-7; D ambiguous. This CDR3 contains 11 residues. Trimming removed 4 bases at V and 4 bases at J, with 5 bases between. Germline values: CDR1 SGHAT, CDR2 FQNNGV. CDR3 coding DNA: TGTGCCAGCAGCTATTTATACGAGCAGTACTTC. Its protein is CASSYLYEQYF.

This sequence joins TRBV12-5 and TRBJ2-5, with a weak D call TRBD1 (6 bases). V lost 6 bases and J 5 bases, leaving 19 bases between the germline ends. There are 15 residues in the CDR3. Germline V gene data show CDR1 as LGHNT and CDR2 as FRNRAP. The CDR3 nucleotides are TGTGCTAGTGGCCTGGACAGTGGGTTAGGTGAGACCCAGTACTTC. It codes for CASGLDSGLGETQYF.

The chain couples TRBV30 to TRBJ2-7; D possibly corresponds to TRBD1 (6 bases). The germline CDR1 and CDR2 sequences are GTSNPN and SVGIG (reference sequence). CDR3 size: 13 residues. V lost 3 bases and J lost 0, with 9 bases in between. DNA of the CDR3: TGTGCCTGGAGACGGGACAACTCCTACGAGCAGTACTTC. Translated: CAWRRDNSYEQYF.

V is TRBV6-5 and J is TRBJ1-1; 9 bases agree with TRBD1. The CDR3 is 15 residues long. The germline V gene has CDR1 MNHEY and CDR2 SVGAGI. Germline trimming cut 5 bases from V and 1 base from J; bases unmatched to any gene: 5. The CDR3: CASSTLGQGNTEAFF. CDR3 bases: TGTGCCAGCAGTACCTTGGGACAGGGGAACACTGAAGCTTTCTTT.

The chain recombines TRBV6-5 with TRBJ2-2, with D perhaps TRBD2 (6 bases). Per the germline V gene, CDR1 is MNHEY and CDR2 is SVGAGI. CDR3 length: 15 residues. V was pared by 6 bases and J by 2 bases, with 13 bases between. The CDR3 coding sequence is TGTGCCAGCAGGCGGGGAGAACTCAACACCGGGGAGCTGTTTTTT. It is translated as CASRRGELNTGELFF.

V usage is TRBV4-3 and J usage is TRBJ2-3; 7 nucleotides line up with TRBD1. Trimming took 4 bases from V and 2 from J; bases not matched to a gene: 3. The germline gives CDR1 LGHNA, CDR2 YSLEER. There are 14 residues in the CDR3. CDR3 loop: CASSPDRYTDTQYF. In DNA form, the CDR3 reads TGCGCCAGCAGCCCGGACAGGTACACAGATACGCAGTATTTT.

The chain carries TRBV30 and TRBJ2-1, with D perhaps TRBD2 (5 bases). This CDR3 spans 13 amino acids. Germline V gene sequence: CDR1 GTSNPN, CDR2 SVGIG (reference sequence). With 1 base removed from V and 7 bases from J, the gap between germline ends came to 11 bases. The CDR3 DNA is TGTGCCTGGAGTGGGGGAGTGGGAAATGAGCAGTTCTTC. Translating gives CAWSGGVGNEQFF.